The 2 T cell receptor beta chains listed next were all sequenced from one sample in a study of cytomegalovirus exposure and HLA in healthy donors (dated by TCRdb to about 2017). Library prep was done by the immunoSEQ multiplex PCR assay. For the multiplex PCR, a mixture combining 60 forward primers for TCR Vbeta segments and 13 reverse primers for TCR Jbeta segments was used. TCRdb's version of the immuneACCESS table is confined to in-frame rearrangements and falls short of the full clone set. An unresolved V gene accounts for under half of the shortfall where checked; the remainder is of unknown origin. Here the sample has roughly 120,000 clones; about three quarters occur a single time. Approximately 1% of the sample is in the top ten clones. The sequenced sample was PBMCs. The receptors derive from a human donor in good health.

The gene calls are TRBV4-1 and TRBJ2-3; 12 bases align to TRBD2. Germline V gene lookup returns CDR1 MGHRA and CDR2 YSYEKL. The ends lost 0 bases at V and 2 bases at J; junction bases unmatched: 9. CDR3 size: 19 residues. The CDR3: CASSQDLGLAGGTTDTQYF. The CDR3 region has the DNA TGCGCCAGCAGCCAAGATCTTGGGCTAGCGGGGGGGACCACAGATACGCAGTATTTT.

The chain joins TRBV5-1 to TRBJ1-4; D not resolved. This CDR3 region has 14 residues. Between the trimmed V and J ends, which lost 3 bases and 6 bases, there was a span of 12 bases. The germline V gene has CDR1 SGHRS and CDR2 YFSETQ. The chain's CDR3 is CASSSTGLDEKLFF. As DNA, the CDR3 is TGCGCCAGCAGCTCCACGGGGTTAGATGAAAAACTGTTTTTT.